Shown below are 30 T cell receptor beta chains from a single sample sequenced in a study of lymphopenia after photon versus proton radiotherapy. Clones were read by immunoSEQ multiplex PCR, and TCRdb kept only the in-frame ones, dropping some. This table holds roughly 25,000 clones, approximately 90% found once. The source material was peripheral blood, sampled from a patient treated with photon-based radiotherapy. The receptors were gathered from a man aged 45-65 years with gastric cancer.

This clone was seen once. The V call is TRBV19, the J call TRBJ1-3; tentatively, D is TRBD1 (5 bases). V was cut by 0 bases and J by 0 bases, with 12 bases left in between. The CDR3 covers 17 residues. Germline values: CDR1 LNHDA, CDR2 SQIVND (reference sequence). The CDR3 region has the DNA TGTGCCAGTAGTATAGATCAGGGCCCCGGCTCTGGAAACACCATATATTTT. Its translation: CASSIDQGPGSGNTIYF.

The chain recombines TRBV30 with TRBJ1-5; TRBD1 might be the D (5 bases). The CDR3 extends over 13 amino acids. Germline CDR1 GTSNPN, CDR2 SVGIG (reference sequence). The V and J ends lost 2 bases and 4 bases respectively, with 9 bases between them. CDR3 nucleotides: TGTGCCTGGAGTAAACAGGAGAATCAGCCCCAGCATTTT. It is translated as CAWSKQENQPQHF.

The table lists this clone with a count of one. The J gene is TRBJ2-6, the V gene TRBV13; D is perhaps TRBD1 or TRBD2 (6 bases each). Per the germline V gene, CDR1 is PRHDT and CDR2 is FYEKMQ (reference sequence). V was shortened by 8 bases and J by 2 bases, with 13 bases between the two germline ends. CDR3 length: 15 residues. DNA of the CDR3: TGTGCCAGCCTCTTCCGGGGGCCTGGGGCCAACGTCCTGACTTTC. Translating it yields CASLFRGPGANVLTF.

This CDR3 reads CAWSVNLGYTF. The CDR3 region has the DNA TGTGCCTGGAGTGTAAATCTGGGCTACACCTTC. The V gene is TRBV30, the J gene TRBJ1-2; D gene uncertain. The CDR3 contains 11 residues. Germline V gives CDR1 GTSNPN, CDR2 SVGIG (reference sequence). Trimming pared 0 bases from V and 8 bases from J, leaving 7 bases between.

The chain joins TRBV5-8 to TRBJ2-7, with no clear D. Germline V gene sequence: CDR1 SGHTS, CDR2 YDEGEE. Trimming shortened V by 0 bases and J by 6 bases, and 10 bases separated the two germline ends. The CDR3 consists of 13 residues. CDR3 protein: CASSLDWQPEQYV. CDR3 bases: TGTGCCAGCAGCTTGGACTGGCAACCCGAGCAGTACGTC.

The chain uses TRBV5-1 and TRBJ2-3, with 12 bases fitting TRBD2. The germline V gene encodes CDR1 SGHRS and CDR2 YFSETQ. The CDR3 has 17 residues. V was clipped by 4 bases and J by 1 base; unmatched bases: 7. CDR3 bases: TGCGCCAGCAGCCTCTGGACTAGCGGGGCCCGCACAGATACGCAGTATTTT. As protein: CASSLWTSGARTDTQYF.

The CDR3 loop is CASSLSREQFF. DNA of the CDR3: TGTGCCAGCAGCTTATCTCGTGAGCAGTTCTTC. J is TRBJ2-1 and V is TRBV11-2; D is unresolved. Germline V gene lookup returns CDR1 SGHAT and CDR2 FQNNGV. The CDR3 sequence is 11 residues long. Trimming pared 2 bases from V and 9 bases from J, leaving 5 bases between.

The chain joins TRBV29-1 to TRBJ2-5; a weak D match, TRBD1 (6 bases). Germline CDR1 reads SQVTM; CDR2 reads ANQGSEA. The ends were cut back, 2 bases at V and 4 bases at J, with 11 bases in the middle. This CDR3 region has 13 residues. The CDR3 region has the DNA TGCAGCGTTGAACACAGGGACGGAGAGACCCAGTACTTC. Translating gives CSVEHRDGETQYF.

This clone was counted a single time. This chain uses TRBV6-6 with TRBJ2-3, with a tentative D call TRBD1 (7 bases). Trimming pared 1 base from V and 5 bases from J, leaving 13 bases between. The CDR3 covers 15 residues. Germline V lookup: CDR1 MNHNY, CDR2 SVGAGI (reference sequence). CDR3 sequence reads: CASSYWDRAGDTQYF. The CDR3, as DNA: TGTGCCAGCAGTTACTGGGACAGAGCGGGAGATACGCAGTATTTT.

This clone was picked up one time. The chain couples TRBV9 to TRBJ2-7; 8 bases map to TRBD1. Looked up from germline, CDR1 is SGDLS and CDR2 is YYNGEE. The CDR3 extends over 14 amino acids. Trimming took 3 bases from V and 3 from J; bases not matched to a gene: 5. CDR3 sequence: CASSADREDYEQYF. In DNA form, the CDR3 reads TGTGCCAGCAGCGCGGACAGGGAGGACTACGAGCAGTACTTC. Full variable domain (rest looked up from reference TRBV9 and TRBJ2-7): DSGVTQTPKHLITATGQRVTLRCSPRSGDLSVYWYQQSLDQGLQFLIQYYNGEERAKGNILERFSAQQFPDLHSELNLSSLELGDSALYFCASSADREDYEQYFGPGTRLTVT.

This clone came up a few times. The V call is TRBV7-3, the J call TRBJ1-6, with 7 nucleotides matching TRBD1. There are 13 residues in the CDR3. In germline, CDR1 is SGHTA, CDR2 FQGTGA. V lost 5 bases, J lost 14 bases, and 9 bases stayed unmatched. CDR3 nucleotide sequence: TGTGCCAGCAGCCCCGCGACAGGGCAGGCCCTCCACTTT. The encoded protein is CASSPATGQALHF.

This rearrangement joins TRBV12-5 to TRBJ2-1; D is ambiguous. Germline V CDR1 and CDR2: LGHNT, FRNRAP. The CDR3 length is 14 residues. V lost 1 base to trimming and J lost 0 bases, with 4 bases between them. CDR3 sequence: CASGLEGSYNEQFF. The CDR3, as DNA: TGTGCTAGTGGTTTGGAGGGCTCCTACAATGAGCAGTTCTTC. The full variable domain, with the rest looked up from reference TRBV12-5 and TRBJ2-1, is DARVTQTPRHKVTEMGQEVTMRCQPILGHNTVFWYRQTMMQGLELLAYFRNRAPLDDSGMPKDRFSAEMPDATLATLKIQPSEPRDSAVYFCASGLEGSYNEQFFGPGTRLTVL.

The V and J genes are TRBV2 and TRBJ2-7; 7 bases are a match to TRBD2. CDR3 length: 15 amino acids. Losses at the gene ends were 8 bases for V and 8 bases for J; bases not matched to a gene: 18. The germline gives CDR1 SNHLY, CDR2 FYNNEI. CDR3 amino acids: CASRIGAGPGLQQYF. The CDR3 DNA sequence: TGTGCCAGCCGAATTGGAGCGGGGCCGGGACTACAGCAGTACTTC.

V is TRBV30 and J is TRBJ1-2, with D tentatively TRBD1 (5 bases). V lost 4 bases to trimming and J lost 8 bases, with 14 bases between them. Germline lookup yields CDR1 GTSNPN and CDR2 SVGIG (reference sequence). The CDR3 has 12 residues. CDR3 sequence (DNA): TGTGCCTGGACCCCCCCGGGGCGCGGCTACACCTTC. Protein sequence: CAWTPPGRGYTF.

The chain has TRBV6-4 and TRBJ2-1; D unclear. V was cut by 6 bases and J by 4 bases, with 10 bases left in between. The CDR3 is made up of 13 amino acids. Germline loops: CDR1 MRHNA, CDR2 SNTAGT. CDR3 loop: CASSETQYNEQFF. The CDR3 DNA follows: TGTGCCAGCAGCGAGACCCAGTACAATGAGCAGTTCTTC.

V is TRBV19 and J is TRBJ1-6, with a possible D match to TRBD1 (6 bases). This CDR3 is built from 15 residues. The V end was cut by 6 bases, the J end by 0 bases, with 9 bases between. Germline V gives CDR1 LNHDA, CDR2 SQIVND (reference sequence). CDR3 nucleotide sequence: TGTGCCAGTAGAGGACAGAGCTCCTATAATTCACCCCTCCACTTT. This encodes CASRGQSSYNSPLHF.

The chain carries TRBV27 and TRBJ2-7, with 10 bases fitting TRBD1. The CDR3 is 15 amino acids. V was clipped by 7 bases and J by 2 bases; unmatched bases: 8. From germline, CDR1 is MNHEY and CDR2 SMNVEV (reference sequence). The CDR3 region is CASKKTGTGAYEQYF. The CDR3 bases are TGTGCCAGCAAAAAAACCGGGACAGGGGCCTACGAGCAGTACTTC.

This chain joins TRBV30 and TRBJ1-5, with 8 bases lining up with TRBD1. The CDR3 is 14 residues long. CDR1 is GTSNPN, CDR2 SVGIG, per germline (reference sequence). Losses at the gene ends were 1 base for V and 7 bases for J; bases not matched to a gene: 6. CDR3 in amino acids: CAWSAHRGKQPQHF. Written as DNA, the CDR3 is TGTGCCTGGAGTGCCCACAGGGGGAAGCAGCCCCAGCATTTT.

The chain joins TRBV5-1 to TRBJ1-3; D not resolved. The CDR3 runs to 14 residues. From germline, CDR1 is SGHRS and CDR2 YFSETQ. V lost 4 bases and J lost 4, with 12 bases in between. The CDR3 DNA is TGCGCCAGCAGCGAGGGATCCTCGGGAAACACCATATATTTT. Protein: CASSEGSSGNTIYF. The entire variable domain, with the rest obtained from reference TRBV5-1 and TRBJ1-3, is as follows: KAGVTQTPRYLIKTRGQQVTLSCSPISGHRSVSWYQQTPGQGLQFLFEYFSETQRNKGNFPGRFSGRQFSNSRSEMNVSTLELGDSALYLCASSEGSSGNTIYFGEGSWLTVV.

This clone has only one observation. The gene calls are TRBV19 and TRBJ2-6; TRBD2 matches 7 bases. This CDR3 region has 18 residues. V was clipped by 4 bases and J by 0 bases; unmatched bases: 9. In germline, CDR1 is LNHDA, CDR2 SQIVND (reference sequence). CDR3 sequence reads: CASSKEEGGSSGANVLTF. The DNA of the CDR3 is TGTGCCAGTAGTAAGGAGGAGGGAGGGAGCTCTGGGGCCAACGTCCTGACTTTC.

The V call is TRBV10-3, the J call TRBJ2-1; TRBD1 agrees at 8 bases. Trimming took 2 bases from V and 4 from J; bases not matched to a gene: 4. The CDR3 covers 15 residues. The germline V gene encodes CDR1 ENHRY and CDR2 SYGVKD. CDR3 protein: CAISEGDRFYNEQFF. For the CDR3, the DNA is TGTGCCATCAGTGAGGGGGACAGGTTTTACAATGAGCAGTTCTTC.

This chain connects TRBV12-5 to TRBJ1-2; the D gene is possibly TRBD1 (6 bases). The CDR3 is made up of 14 amino acids. The V and J ends lost 6 bases and 7 bases respectively, with 18 bases between them. The germline V gene has CDR1 LGHNT and CDR2 FRNRAP. The CDR3, as DNA: TGTGCTAGTGGAGCGGGGGCTCTTTGGGGTGGCTACACCTTC. Its translation: CASGAGALWGGYTF.

The chain couples TRBV2 to TRBJ2-5; no clear D gene. CDR1 and CDR2 from the germline V gene are SNHLY and FYNNEI. The CDR3 is 12 residues long. V gave up 4 bases and J gave up 0 bases, with 3 bases separating them. The CDR3 reads CASSGNQETQYF. CDR3 nucleotides: TGTGCCAGCAGTGGAAACCAAGAGACCCAGTACTTC.

The rearrangement links TRBV6-5 to TRBJ1-1; 8 bases agree with TRBD1. CDR3 length equals 13 residues. Germline V lookup: CDR1 MNHEY, CDR2 SVGAGI. The junction had 5 bases not matched to a gene; V was cut back by 6 bases and J by 5 bases. CDR3 DNA: TGTGCCAGCAGAAAACAGGGGGAGACTGAAGCTTTCTTT. It codes for CASRKQGETEAFF.

V usage is TRBV9 and J usage is TRBJ2-7, with D perhaps TRBD1 (5 bases). This CDR3 region has 16 residues. V lost 4 bases and J lost 3, with 20 bases in between. Germline CDR1 SGDLS, CDR2 YYNGEE. CDR3 DNA sequence: TGTGCCAGCAGCCATCCTCGAGGTGACAGCCGCTACGAGCAGTACTTC. This gives the protein CASSHPRGDSRYEQYF.

V gene TRBV19 combines with J gene TRBJ2-1; D is perhaps TRBD2 (6 bases). The CDR3 runs to 12 residues. The V gene lost 3 bases and the J gene lost 10 bases, with 10 bases spanning the gap. Germline-derived CDR1 and CDR2 are LNHDA and SQIVND (reference sequence). CDR3: CASSIGGNEQFF. DNA for the CDR3: TGTGCCAGTAGTATCGGCGGGAACGAGCAGTTCTTC.

The gene calls are TRBV4-2 and TRBJ2-1; 10 bases match TRBD1. The CDR3 sequence is 16 residues long. From germline, CDR1 is LGHNA and CDR2 YNFKEQ. With 0 bases clipped from V and 6 bases from J, the junction kept 5 bases outside the gene matches. CDR3 amino acids: CASSQERQGALNEQFF. The CDR3 bases are TGTGCCAGCAGCCAAGAAAGACAGGGGGCCCTCAATGAGCAGTTCTTC.

The rearrangement uses TRBV2 and TRBJ1-5, with D possibly being TRBD1 (5 bases). The germline CDR1 and CDR2 sequences are SNHLY and FYNNEI. V lost 10 bases and J 6 bases, leaving 16 bases between the germline ends. This CDR3 spans 13 amino acids. The CDR3 loop is CATSGDSGQPQHF. The CDR3 DNA sequence: TGTGCCACCTCCGGGGACTCGGGTCAGCCCCAGCATTTT.

The chain combines TRBV27 with TRBJ1-1; D may be TRBD1 (5 bases). Germline CDR1 MNHEY, CDR2 SMNVEV (reference sequence). Trimming took 5 bases from V and 4 from J, leaving 14 bases between them. This CDR3 comprises 14 residues. CDR3 DNA: TGTGCCAGCAGTGTGACATCTGGGGGCACTGAAGCTTTCTTT. Translating it yields CASSVTSGGTEAFF.

The chain recombines TRBV6-1 with TRBJ2-2; TRBD1 matches 7 bases. Trimming at V came to 8 bases and at J to 1 base, leaving 7 bases not matched to a gene. The germline CDR1 and CDR2 sequences are MNHNS and SASEGT. The CDR3 runs 15 residues. This CDR3 reads CASCRDRLNTGELFF. The CDR3 DNA follows: TGTGCCAGCTGCAGGGACAGATTGAACACCGGGGAGCTGTTTTTT.